The 14 T cell receptor beta chains below were found in one sample sequenced in a study of T-cell reconstitution after alpha-beta-depleted transplantation in children. Preparation of the TCRbeta library used unique molecular identifiers. From the PCR reads, TCRdb called clonotypes with MiXCR, one entry per CDR3 protein. The sample holds about 500,000 distinct CDR3 sequences, 32% seen once. Sequenced here: PBMCs from the stem cell graft donor, sampled from the stem cell graft. Receptors were obtained from a human donor who donated a stem cell graft to a child with aplastic anemia.

V gene TRBV10-3 combines with J gene TRBJ2-5, with 8 bases aligning to TRBD1. Germline-derived CDR1 and CDR2 are ENHRY and SYGVKD. J gave up 3 bases and V 8 bases, and 2 bases lay outside the gene matches. The CDR3 is 12 residues long. The CDR3 reads CAIQGAEETQYF. In nucleotides, the CDR3 is TGTGCCATCCAGGGGGCTGAAGAGACCCAGTACTTC.

The rearrangement joins TRBV18 to TRBJ2-7, with TRBD1 as a possible D gene (6 bases). V dropped 3 bases and J dropped 6 bases, with 12 bases sitting between them. This CDR3 comprises 13 residues. Germline CDR1 is KGHSH and CDR2 is LQKENI. This CDR3 reads CASSPPTGSEQYV. The DNA of the CDR3 is TGTGCCAGCTCACCGCCCACAGGGAGCGAGCAGTACGTC.

This clonotype appeared a few times. The chain recombines TRBV7-8 with TRBJ2-7, with a tentative D call TRBD1 (7 bases). Trimming removed 1 base from V and 0 bases from J, with 19 bases in between. Germline CDR1 SGHVS, CDR2 FQNEAQ. The CDR3 is 18 amino acids. The CDR3 DNA reads as TGTGCCAGCAGCTTAGTATCCGCAGGGGGGCAAGTCTCCTACGAGCAGTACGTC. It translates to CASSLVSAGGQVSYEQYV.

This clonotype was seen a handful of times. The CDR3 nucleotides are TGTGCCAGCAGTTACTCGATAGGGCCCTCCCGGGAGCTGTTTTTT. Residues: CASSYSIGPSRELFF. The chain employs TRBV6-5 and TRBJ2-2; D remains unclear. This CDR3 contains 15 residues. The V gene's germline CDR1 is MNHEY and CDR2 SVGAGI. V was pared by 0 bases and J by 9 bases, with 14 bases between.

The chain links TRBV5-4 to TRBJ2-5; D is unclear. V lost 2 bases and J 1 base, leaving 9 bases between the germline ends. There are 14 residues in the CDR3. Germline V lookup: CDR1 SGHNT, CDR2 YYREEE (reference sequence). CDR3 nucleotide sequence: TGTGCCAGCAGCTTCGGGCGGACCCAAGAGACCCAGTACTTC. Translated: CASSFGRTQETQYF. Based on the CDR3 plus reference TRBV5-4 and TRBJ2-5, the full variable domain is ETGVTQSPTHLIKTRGQQVTLRCSSQSGHNTVSWYQQALGQGPQFIFQYYREEENGRGNFPPRFSGLQFPNYSSELNVNALELDDSALYLCASSFGRTQETQYFGPGTRLLVL.

This chain connects TRBV10-3 to TRBJ2-5; D could derive from TRBD1 or TRBD2 (6 bases each). Trimming left V 3 bases short and J 7 bases short, with 18 bases between. Germline V gives CDR1 ENHRY, CDR2 SYGVKD. The CDR3 runs to 15 residues. The CDR3 bases are TGTGCCATCAGTGACCCGGAGGGGGTGCGGGCGACCCAGTACTTC. Amino acid sequence: CAISDPEGVRATQYF.

V gene TRBV4-3 combines with J gene TRBJ2-2; D uncertain. V lost 0 bases to trimming and J lost 0 bases, with 11 bases between them. The CDR3 covers 17 residues. CDR1 is LGHNA and CDR2 is YSLEER in the germline V gene. In DNA form, the CDR3 reads TGCGCCAGCAGCCAAGATCGCCCAGGTCCGAACACCGGGGAGCTGTTTTTT. It translates to CASSQDRPGPNTGELFF.

This clonotype was observed a handful of times. V gene TRBV12-3 or TRBV12-4 combines with J gene TRBJ1-2, with 8 bases matching TRBD1. J lost 7 bases, V lost 6 bases, and 13 bases had no gene match. The CDR3 runs to 15 residues. The CDR3: CASRPTTGEGAGYTF. The CDR3 DNA reads TGTGCCAGCAGGCCCACGACAGGGGAGGGAGCTGGCTACACCTTC.

The rearrangement links TRBV29-1 to TRBJ2-5; a weak D match, TRBD1 (5 bases). Germline V gene lookup returns CDR1 SQVTM and CDR2 ANQGSEA. CDR3 length equals 12 residues. Trimming stripped 7 bases from V and 1 base from J, with 10 bases between. The CDR3 reads CSALTGQETQYF. CDR3 nucleotide sequence: TGCAGCGCTTTAACAGGCCAAGAGACCCAGTACTTC.

The V and J genes are TRBV5-1 and TRBJ1-1, with D possibly TRBD1 on 5 matching bases. Germline V gene lookup returns CDR1 SGHRS and CDR2 YFSETQ. Deletions cut 4 bases from V and 1 base from J, with 8 bases between. This CDR3 contains 13 residues. This CDR3 reads CASSGDWNTEAFF. CDR3 sequence (DNA): TGCGCCAGCAGCGGGGACTGGAACACTGAAGCTTTCTTT.

This clonotype was recorded a few times. CDR3 sequence: CSVPKDYGYTF. DNA of the CDR3: TGCAGCGTCCCTAAGGACTATGGCTACACCTTC. V usage is TRBV29-1 and J usage is TRBJ1-2; D is ambiguous. From germline, CDR1 is SQVTM and CDR2 ANQGSEA. This CDR3 comprises 11 residues. V was shortened by 6 bases and J by 3 bases, with 8 bases between the two germline ends.

This chain links TRBV27 with TRBJ1-4; no clear D gene. The CDR3 has 13 amino acids. V was shortened by 8 bases and J by 8 bases, with 15 bases between the two germline ends. CDR1 and CDR2 (germline): MNHEY, SMNVEV (reference sequence). This CDR3 reads CASGSRREEKLFF. CDR3 bases: TGTGCCAGCGGAAGCCGAAGGGAGGAAAAACTGTTTTTT.

J is TRBJ2-5 and V is TRBV4-3, with 12 bases aligning to TRBD1. V lost 3 bases and J lost 5; bases outside the gene matches: 10. The germline CDR1 and CDR2 sequences are LGHNA and YSLEER. This CDR3 comprises 17 residues. CDR3 loop: CASSQTGTGGIGETQYF. The CDR3 DNA reads TGCGCCAGCAGCCAGACAGGGACAGGGGGCATCGGGGAGACCCAGTACTTC.

The chain joins TRBV19 to TRBJ1-1; no clear D gene. CDR3 size: 18 residues. The germline CDR1 and CDR2 sequences are LNHDA and SQIVND (reference sequence). The germline V and J ends were trimmed by 6 bases and 3 bases, with 26 bases remaining between them. The CDR3 is CASRSRGDGSLWDTEAFF. The CDR3 DNA follows: TGTGCCAGTAGGTCCCGCGGGGATGGGAGCTTATGGGACACTGAAGCTTTCTTT.